This T cell receptor (beta chain) appears in the sequencing data of a study of blood T cell repertoires in COVID-19. About the study: The United States, Italy and Spain provided the acute and convalescent COVID-19 samples. The analysed material was cDNA or gDNA that came from T cells, B-cell-depleted T cells, or PBMCs.

The germline CDR1 and CDR2 sequences are SGDLS and YYNGEE. V was clipped by 3 bases and J by 9 bases, with 10 bases between them. This CDR3 contains 13 residues. As handled by the study authors: Amplification of reference gene primers was used by the study to estimate nucleated cell counts. The assay was immunoSEQ multiplex PCR, and TCRdb's table has in-frame clones only and misses some. V, J and clone size reflect that table, while D and trimming were determined from the DNA. The sample carries roughly 91,000 clones, about four fifths recorded once. V is TRBV9 and J is TRBJ1-6; D gene uncertain. The sequenced sample was peripheral blood. This clonotype was obtained from an elderly woman with acute or convalescent COVID-19. The CDR3 protein is CASSARRGSPLHF. For the CDR3, the DNA is TGTGCCAGCAGCGCCCGACGGGGTTCACCCCTCCACTTT.